The 27 T cell receptor beta chains presented below share a single source sample, sequenced in a study of CD8 T cells in Susac syndrome. Random-hexamer reverse transcription was applied to roughly 0.5 to 1 ug RNA. Each CDR3 protein gets one entry after TCRdb re-called the immunoSEQ multiplex PCR reads with MiXCR. The sample consists of approximately 280,000 distinct CDR3 sequences, approximately 81% of them appearing once. The sample taken for sequencing was CD8+ T cells from PBMCs. These receptors all come from a human donor with multiple sclerosis.

The gene calls are TRBV10-3 and TRBJ2-7, with D perhaps matching TRBD1 (6 bases). Trimming removed 6 bases at V and 2 bases at J, with 14 bases between. Germline-derived CDR1 and CDR2 are ENHRY and SYGVKD. This CDR3 contains 14 residues. CDR3 residues: CAISSSTGAYEQYF. CDR3 DNA: TGTGCCATCAGCTCATCGACAGGAGCCTACGAGCAGTACTTC.

This chain connects TRBV11-2 to TRBJ2-5, with D perhaps TRBD1 (6 bases). The CDR3 loop spans 15 amino acids. Trimming pared 4 bases from V and 2 bases from J, leaving 14 bases between. The germline CDR1 and CDR2 sequences are SGHAT and FQNNGV. The CDR3 region is CASSSTYREQETQYF. The DNA for the CDR3 is TGTGCCAGCAGCTCGACATACAGGGAGCAAGAGACCCAGTACTTC. Full variable domain (remainder filled in from reference TRBV11-2 and TRBJ2-5): EAGVAQSPRYKIIEKRQSVAFWCNPISGHATLYWYQQILGQGPKLLIQFQNNGVVDDSQLPKDRFSAERLKGVDSTLKIQPAKLEDSAVYLCASSSTYREQETQYFGPGTRLLVL.

The CDR3 nucleotides are TGCAGTGCTAGAGATTACGTCAGGACCGGGGGCTACACCTTC. Amino acids: CSARDYVRTGGYTF. This sequence joins TRBV20-1 and TRBJ1-2; no firm D call. The V end was cut by 0 bases, the J end by 8 bases, with 16 bases between. The V gene's germline CDR1 is DFQATT and CDR2 SNEGSKA (reference sequence). The CDR3 totals 14 residues.

This clonotype was seen only once. The chain links TRBV2 to TRBJ1-5; TRBD1 matches at 7 bases. Germline V gene sequence: CDR1 SNHLY, CDR2 FYNNEI. CDR3 length: 14 residues. The trim removed 0 bases at V and 7 bases at J, leaving 3 bases unmatched. CDR3 sequence: CASSEAGGGQPQHF. The DNA for the CDR3 is TGTGCCAGCAGTGAAGCGGGAGGGGGCCAGCCCCAGCATTTT.

This chain connects TRBV27 to TRBJ2-7; D possibly matches TRBD1 or TRBD2 (5 bases each). Germline V gene data show CDR1 as MNHEY and CDR2 as SMNVEV (reference sequence). The CDR3 length is 13 residues. V gave up 3 bases and J gave up 3 bases, with 9 bases separating them. This CDR3 is CASSFGDGYEQYF. CDR3 bases: TGTGCCAGCAGTTTCGGGGACGGCTACGAGCAGTACTTC.

The rearrangement links TRBV5-1 to TRBJ2-1; 10 nucleotides align to TRBD2. V was pared by 4 bases and J by 4 bases, with 11 bases of the junction left unmatched. The germline gives CDR1 SGHRS, CDR2 YFSETQ. The CDR3 runs to 17 residues. This CDR3 reads CASSLPLAGVEYNEQFF. Here the CDR3 DNA reads TGCGCCAGCAGCCTGCCTCTAGCGGGAGTAGAATACAATGAGCAGTTCTTC.

J is TRBJ2-7 and V is TRBV27; tentatively, D is TRBD2 (6 bases). Trimming removed 5 bases from V and 4 bases from J, with 15 bases in between. Per germline, CDR1 MNHEY and CDR2 SMNVEV (reference sequence). This CDR3 region has 14 residues. DNA for the CDR3: TGTGCCAGCAGTGTGACTTTGGGGGGTTACGAGCAGTACTTC. Amino acid sequence: CASSVTLGGYEQYF.

This sequence joins TRBV5-1 and TRBJ2-7; D is unclear. Germline assignment: CDR1 SGHRS and CDR2 YFSETQ. Trimming left V 4 bases short and J 2 bases short, with 10 bases between. The CDR3 has 13 amino acids. CDR3 protein: CASSAPSAYEQYF. Written as DNA, the CDR3 is TGCGCCAGCAGCGCGCCTTCAGCCTACGAGCAGTACTTC.

This clonotype has just one count. The genes are TRBV12-3 or TRBV12-4 and TRBJ2-1; 9 positions match TRBD1. V lost 5 bases to trimming and J lost 8 bases; unmatched junction nucleotides: 13. The CDR3 has 16 residues. The CDR3 is CASSKSRDRVSHEQFF. In DNA, the CDR3 is TGTGCCAGCAGTAAAAGCCGGGACAGGGTCTCCCATGAGCAGTTCTTC.

The genes are TRBV10-3 and TRBJ2-1; 12 positions agree with TRBD2. The CDR3 has 14 amino acids. The V segment lost 2 bases and the J segment 7 bases; nucleotides outside the gene matches: 0. Germline assignment: CDR1 ENHRY and CDR2 SYGVKD. CDR3 region: CAISETSGRNEQFF. CDR3 bases: TGTGCCATCAGTGAGACTAGCGGGAGGAATGAGCAGTTCTTC.

This clonotype was picked up one time. The V gene is TRBV5-4, the J gene TRBJ2-3; D remains ambiguous. The CDR3 consists of 17 residues. V lost 1 base, J lost 3 bases, and 18 bases lay in between. In germline, CDR1 is SGHNT, CDR2 YYREEE (reference sequence). The CDR3 coding sequence is TGTGCCAGCAGCTTGATTCCGGCTAAAAAAGGGACAGATACGCAGTATTTT. Amino acid sequence: CASSLIPAKKGTDTQYF.

V usage is TRBV7-9 and J usage is TRBJ1-1, with a possible D match to TRBD1 (5 bases). The V gene lost 9 bases and the J gene lost 1 base, with 18 bases spanning the gap. The CDR3 is made up of 15 amino acids. The germline V gene has CDR1 SEHNR and CDR2 FQNEAQ (reference sequence). CDR3 residues: CASRQSSRGNTEAFF. The CDR3 DNA reads TGTGCCAGTAGACAGTCTTCTCGGGGGAACACTGAAGCTTTCTTT.

The chain joins TRBV14 to TRBJ1-6, with 8 positions matching TRBD1. This CDR3 contains 15 residues. CDR1 and CDR2 (germline): SGHDN, FVKESK. J gave up 7 bases and V 4 bases, and 6 bases lay outside the gene matches. Written as DNA, the CDR3 is TGTGCCAGCAGCCCCGGTGGACAGGGCAATTCACCCCTCCACTTT. It is translated as CASSPGGQGNSPLHF.

The rearrangement uses TRBV7-9 and TRBJ2-3; 9 nucleotides match TRBD2. CDR1 is SEHNR, CDR2 FQNEAQ, per germline (reference sequence). The CDR3 loop spans 16 amino acids. The V gene end was trimmed by 8 bases and the J gene end by 0 bases; junction bases not matched to a gene: 9. DNA of the CDR3: TGTGCCAGCCTCCTAGATAGCGGGAGAAGCACAGATACGCAGTATTTT. Residues: CASLLDSGRSTDTQYF.

This chain uses TRBV29-1 with TRBJ1-1; D is undetermined. V dropped 2 bases and J dropped 1 base, with 11 bases sitting between them. Germline V gene data show CDR1 as SQVTM and CDR2 as ANQGSEA. There are 14 residues in the CDR3. CDR3 nucleotide sequence: TGCAGCGTTGAAAGGCCAAGAGGGAACACTGAAGCTTTCTTT. Translated: CSVERPRGNTEAFF.

The rearrangement links TRBV27 to TRBJ2-1; D gene uncertain. With 5 bases removed from V and 7 bases from J, the gap between germline ends came to 21 bases. There are 16 residues in the CDR3. In germline, CDR1 is MNHEY, CDR2 SMNVEV (reference sequence). CDR3 sequence: CASSPPGRTLGNEQFF. CDR3 bases: TGTGCCAGCAGTCCCCCGGGCAGGACCTTAGGGAATGAGCAGTTCTTC.

The chain joins TRBV28 to TRBJ2-1; 9 bases fit TRBD2. The CDR3 loop spans 16 amino acids. V dropped 2 bases and J dropped 4; count of bases not matched to a gene: 6. The germline CDR1 and CDR2 sequences are MDHEN and SYDVKM. The CDR3 nucleotides are TGTGCCAGCAGTTTACGACTAGCGGACGGGTACAATGAGCAGTTCTTC. Translation: CASSLRLADGYNEQFF.

The rearrangement joins TRBV19 to TRBJ2-1; possibly TRBD2 for D (6 bases). This CDR3 has 14 amino acids. Trimming removed 2 bases at V and 6 bases at J, with 11 bases between. In germline, CDR1 is LNHDA, CDR2 SQIVND (reference sequence). In nucleotides, the CDR3 is TGTGCCAGTAGTATAAGGGACTCTTTCAATGAGCAGTTCTTC. This gives the protein CASSIRDSFNEQFF.

This chain joins TRBV5-5 and TRBJ1-2; no clear D gene. The V end was cut by 4 bases, the J end by 8 bases, with 18 bases between. The CDR3 runs 14 residues. CDR1 and CDR2 (germline): SGHKS, YYEKEE (reference sequence). Here the CDR3 reads CASSLRTAREGYTF. CDR3 bases: TGTGCCAGCAGCCTAAGGACGGCCCGGGAAGGCTACACCTTC.

A few counts support this clonotype. The rearrangement uses TRBV7-2 and TRBJ2-1, with D perhaps TRBD1 (5 bases). Deletions cut 1 base from V and 8 bases from J, with 12 bases between. The germline V gene encodes CDR1 SGHTA and CDR2 FQGNSA. This CDR3 contains 14 residues. The CDR3 is CASSLGAGLDEQFF. The CDR3 DNA sequence: TGTGCCAGCAGCTTAGGGGCAGGGCTGGATGAGCAGTTCTTC.

The V call is TRBV4-1, the J call TRBJ1-6, with D maybe TRBD1 (5 bases). Germline loops: CDR1 MGHRA, CDR2 YSYEKL. Trimming took 0 bases from V and 7 from J, leaving 7 bases between them. The CDR3 has 14 amino acids. DNA for the CDR3: TGCGCCAGCAGCCAAGAAGGGGTAAATTCACCCCTCCACTTT. Translating it yields CASSQEGVNSPLHF.

The rearrangement uses TRBV29-1 and TRBJ1-2; TRBD1 might be the D (5 bases). Germline V CDR1 and CDR2: SQVTM, ANQGSEA. The CDR3 has 14 amino acids. Trimming took off 1 base at V and 3 bases at J, with 12 bases between the two ends. The CDR3 region is CSVEVYGRDYGYTF. CDR3 DNA sequence: TGCAGCGTTGAAGTCTACGGCAGGGACTATGGCTACACCTTC.

V gene TRBV11-2 combines with J gene TRBJ2-1, with 7 positions matching TRBD2. The CDR3 length is 16 residues. The ends lost 2 bases at V and 6 bases at J; junction bases unmatched: 10. Germline assignment: CDR1 SGHAT and CDR2 FQNNGV. The CDR3 coding sequence is TGTGCCAGCAGCTTATTCCCAAGCGGGAAGAGCAATGAGCAGTTCTTC. Its protein is CASSLFPSGKSNEQFF.

The chain carries TRBV10-3 and TRBJ2-7, with a tentative D call TRBD1 (5 bases). The V end lost 3 bases, the J end lost 6 bases, and 9 bases lay between the germline ends. The CDR3 has 12 amino acids. Germline CDR1 and CDR2: ENHRY and SYGVKD. The CDR3 region has the DNA TGTGCCATCAGTGACTCTGGGGCCGAGCAGTACTTC. Amino acid sequence: CAISDSGAEQYF.

This chain uses TRBV7-9 with TRBJ2-6; 8 bases are a match to TRBD1. The V segment lost 6 bases and the J segment 3 bases; nucleotides outside the gene matches: 4. Germline loops: CDR1 SEHNR, CDR2 FQNEAQ (reference sequence). The CDR3 contains 15 residues. CDR3 sequence: CASSYRGIGANVLTF. CDR3 in DNA: TGTGCCAGCAGTTACAGGGGGATTGGGGCCAACGTCCTGACTTTC.

V is TRBV7-6 and J is TRBJ2-5, with D perhaps given as TRBD1 or TRBD2 (5 bases each). Per germline, CDR1 SGHVS and CDR2 FNYEAQ. Between the trimmed V and J ends, which lost 2 bases and 5 bases, there was a span of 15 bases. This CDR3 contains 15 residues. CDR3 region: CASSLLSGPGETQYF. The CDR3 nucleotides are TGTGCCAGCAGCTTATTATCGGGACCCGGCGAGACCCAGTACTTC.

This chain joins TRBV4-2 and TRBJ1-1; D is unclear. Trimming cost V 1 base and J 4 bases, with 7 bases left between them. The CDR3 is 13 amino acids. Germline V gene sequence: CDR1 LGHNA, CDR2 YNFKEQ. The CDR3 spells CASSQGPGTEAFF. CDR3 sequence (DNA): TGTGCCAGCAGCCAAGGCCCGGGCACTGAAGCTTTCTTT.